This passage covers 2 T cell receptor beta chains from one sample sequenced in a study of blood T cell repertoires in COVID-19. Profiling relied on immunoSEQ multiplex PCR, and the TCRdb table lists in-frame clones only, not all of them. This sample carries around 47,000 clones, roughly 80% of them seen once, and the ten largest clones take roughly 47%. Sequenced sample: peripheral blood. The receptors stem from a human donor in a cohort sampled during active COVID-19.

This chain links TRBV11-3 with TRBJ2-1, with 11 bases identical to TRBD2. This CDR3 has 16 residues. Looked up from germline, CDR1 is SGHNT and CDR2 is YENEEA. The junction had 7 bases not matched to a gene; V was cut back by 5 bases and J by 4 bases. CDR3 bases: TGTGCCAGCAGCAAACTAGCGGGGGCGACTTACAATGAGCAGTTCTTC. Its protein product is CASSKLAGATYNEQFF.

The chain recombines TRBV2 with TRBJ2-5; 7 nucleotides agree with TRBD1. The V gene's germline CDR1 is SNHLY and CDR2 FYNNEI. V lost 1 base to trimming and J lost 2 bases; unmatched junction nucleotides: 7. This CDR3 has 16 amino acids. The CDR3 spells CASSEDRQGWQETQYF. CDR3 DNA sequence: TGTGCCAGCAGTGAAGATCGACAGGGTTGGCAAGAGACCCAGTACTTC.